These 9 T cell receptor beta chains originate from one sample sequenced in a study of technical replicates of blood from a few donors. The repertoire was sequenced with immunoSEQ multiplex PCR; TCRdb's copy has only in-frame clones and lacks some. Of 55,000 to 70,000 clones listed, 86% are singletons. Specimen: PBMCs. The receptors shown here come from a human donor in good health. Some clones in this sample may be carry-over from other donors' samples.

The chain links TRBV5-1 to TRBJ2-4; 13 bases match TRBD2. Trimming took 3 bases from V and 7 from J; bases not matched to a gene: 7. The CDR3 is made up of 16 amino acids. Germline CDR1 is SGHRS and CDR2 is YFSETQ. The CDR3 region has the DNA TGCGCCAGCAGCTGGGGACTAGCGGGACCTGGGAACATTCAGTACTTC. It codes for CASSWGLAGPGNIQYF.

This sequence joins TRBV29-1 and TRBJ2-3, with 12 bases aligning to TRBD2. Per germline, CDR1 SQVTM and CDR2 ANQGSEA. V dropped 6 bases and J dropped 0; count of bases not matched to a gene: 4. This CDR3 has 15 amino acids. The CDR3 DNA sequence: TGCAGCGTCCCAGGACTAGCGGGAAGCACAGATACGCAGTATTTT. Amino acid sequence: CSVPGLAGSTDTQYF.

About this clone: This specimen includes other DNA sequences encoding the same CDR3. CDR3 amino acids: CASSLAGSPYNEQFF. The CDR3 DNA reads as TGTGCCAGCAGCTTAGCGGGCTCCCCCTACAATGAGCAGTTCTTC. The chain carries TRBV7-9 and TRBJ2-1; D is uncertain. The CDR3 length is 15 residues. Looked up from germline, CDR1 is SEHNR and CDR2 is FQNEAQ (reference sequence). Trimming removed 0 bases at V and 2 bases at J, with 8 bases between. The whole variable domain, remainder taken from reference TRBV7-9 and TRBJ2-1, is DTGVSQNPRHKITKRGQNVTFRCDPISEHNRLYWYRQTLGQGPEFLTYFQNEAQLEKSRLLSDRFSAERPKGSFSTLEIQRTEQGDSAMYLCASSLAGSPYNEQFFGPGTRLTVL.

The chain is built from TRBV9 and TRBJ2-1; the D is unclear. V was trimmed by 1 base and J by 0 bases, leaving 8 bases between them. This CDR3 is built from 15 residues. CDR1 and CDR2 from the germline V gene are SGDLS and YYNGEE. CDR3 nucleotides: TGTGCCAGCAGCGTATGGCGGAACTCCTACAATGAGCAGTTCTTC. The encoded protein is CASSVWRNSYNEQFF.

V and J are TRBV7-9 and TRBJ1-2; 7 bases fit TRBD1. V lost 1 base, J lost 5 bases, and 4 bases stayed unmatched. Germline loops: CDR1 SEHNR, CDR2 FQNEAQ (reference sequence). This CDR3 spans 14 amino acids. The CDR3 DNA follows: TGTGCCAGCAGCTTAGAAGGGGGCCTTTATGGCTACACCTTC. This codes for CASSLEGGLYGYTF.

The chain employs TRBV6-5 and TRBJ1-5, with TRBD1 matching over 10 bases. The ends lost 6 bases at V and 7 bases at J; junction bases unmatched: 9. CDR3 size: 15 residues. Germline V gives CDR1 MNHEY, CDR2 SVGAGI. The DNA of the CDR3 is TGTGCCAGCAGGCCAGGGACAGGGGCTGGGCAGCCCCAGCATTTT. The encoded protein is CASRPGTGAGQPQHF.

The CDR3 region is CASSEVRGGRRSTGELFF. In nucleotides, the CDR3 is TGTGCCAGTAGTGAGGTGCGTGGCGGGAGAAGGTCGACCGGGGAGCTGTTTTTT. The chain joins TRBV19 to TRBJ2-2; TRBD2 matches 7 bases. This CDR3 is 18 amino acids long. Trimming at V came to 5 bases and at J to 5 bases, leaving 17 bases not matched to a gene. Germline loops: CDR1 LNHDA, CDR2 SQIVND (reference sequence).

This rearrangement joins TRBV7-2 to TRBJ2-2; D possibly corresponds to TRBD1 (6 bases). The V gene lost 7 bases and the J gene lost 0 bases, with 12 bases spanning the gap. This CDR3 contains 15 residues. The germline V gene encodes CDR1 SGHTA and CDR2 FQGNSA. The CDR3 region has the DNA TGTGCCAGCACCCAGGGGACAACGAACACCGGGGAGCTGTTTTTT. Its protein is CASTQGTTNTGELFF.

This clone was picked up many times. V and J are TRBV13 and TRBJ2-1, with TRBD1 identical over 10 bases. Germline values: CDR1 PRHDT, CDR2 FYEKMQ (reference sequence). The V and J ends lost 4 bases and 6 bases, in that order; junction bases with no gene match: 9. This CDR3 has 16 amino acids. The CDR3 bases are TGTGCCAGCAGCTCATTGTCCGGGACAGGGGTCAATGAGCAGTTCTTC. It encodes CASSSLSGTGVNEQFF. Filled out from reference TRBV13 and TRBJ2-1, the complete variable domain reads AAGVIQSPRHLIKEKRETATLKCYPIPRHDTVYWYQQGPGQDPQFLISFYEKMQSDKGSIPDRFSAQQFSDYHSELNMSSLELGDSALYFCASSSLSGTGVNEQFFGPGTRLTVL.